This TCR beta chain was sequenced for a study of shared clonotypes between healthy human individuals. Between the trimmed V and J ends, which lost 0 bases and 0 bases, there was a span of 17 bases. Germline assignment: CDR1 WNHNN and CDR2 SYGVQD (reference sequence). This CDR3 spans 18 amino acids. Naive-designated CD8 cells lacked CD45RO, were positively enriched for CCR7, and omitted terminally differentiated effector memory CD45RA+ cells. A word on this clone: Its antigen is unidentified.

General observations from the study: Of the naive CD4 clonotypes, roughly 5.2% were shared across several donors. Researchers sampled blood only, noting tissue repertoires likely differ. The generation probabilities recorded for non-shared clonotypes fell below those of clonotypes shared by all four donors.

Sorted-subset replicate PCR reactions contained 200 ng DNA, corresponding to some 29,000 T cell genomes. Sequencing used immunoSEQ multiplex PCR; TCRdb keeps in-frame clones, though not all of them. The data hold roughly 810,000 clones, with 90% to 98% observed a single time. The TCR originated in a man between 25 and 39 years old in good health. The chain combines TRBV10-1 with TRBJ1-1, with a tentative D call TRBD1 (6 bases). The specimen was naive CD8+ T cells sorted from blood. In DNA form, the CDR3 reads TGCGCCAGCAGTGAGTCCCGGGACACTTCAAGAGTGAACACTGAAGCTTTCTTT. It codes for CASSESRDTSRVNTEAFF.